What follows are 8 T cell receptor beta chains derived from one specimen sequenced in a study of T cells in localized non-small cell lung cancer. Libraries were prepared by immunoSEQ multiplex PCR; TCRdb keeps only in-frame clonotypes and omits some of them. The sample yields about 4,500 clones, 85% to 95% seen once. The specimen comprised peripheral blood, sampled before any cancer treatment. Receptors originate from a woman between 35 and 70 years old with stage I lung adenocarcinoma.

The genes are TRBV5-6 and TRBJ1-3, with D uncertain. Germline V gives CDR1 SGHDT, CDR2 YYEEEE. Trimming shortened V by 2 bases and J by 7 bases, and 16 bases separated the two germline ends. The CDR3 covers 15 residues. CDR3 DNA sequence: TGTGCCAGCAGCTTCGGACGCCCAGTCGGTAACACCATATATTTT. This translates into CASSFGRPVGNTIYF.

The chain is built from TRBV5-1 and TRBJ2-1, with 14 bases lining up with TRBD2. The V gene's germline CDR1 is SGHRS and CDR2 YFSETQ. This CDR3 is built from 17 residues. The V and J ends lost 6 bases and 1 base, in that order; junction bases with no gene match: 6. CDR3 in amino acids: CASTGTSGSGSYNEQFF. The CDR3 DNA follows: TGCGCCAGCACAGGGACTAGCGGGAGTGGTTCCTACAATGAGCAGTTCTTC.

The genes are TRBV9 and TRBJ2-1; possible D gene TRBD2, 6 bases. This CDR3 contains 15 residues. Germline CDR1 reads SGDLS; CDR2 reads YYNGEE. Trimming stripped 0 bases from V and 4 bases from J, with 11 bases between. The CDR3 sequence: CASSVGRGGYNEQFF. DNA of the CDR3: TGTGCCAGCAGCGTAGGGAGGGGCGGGTACAATGAGCAGTTCTTC.

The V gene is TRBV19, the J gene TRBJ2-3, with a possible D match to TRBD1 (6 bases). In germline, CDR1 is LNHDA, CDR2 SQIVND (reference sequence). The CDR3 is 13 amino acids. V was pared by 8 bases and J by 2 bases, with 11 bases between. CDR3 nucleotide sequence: TGTGCCAGTGGACAGCTCGACACAGATACGCAGTATTTT. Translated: CASGQLDTDTQYF.

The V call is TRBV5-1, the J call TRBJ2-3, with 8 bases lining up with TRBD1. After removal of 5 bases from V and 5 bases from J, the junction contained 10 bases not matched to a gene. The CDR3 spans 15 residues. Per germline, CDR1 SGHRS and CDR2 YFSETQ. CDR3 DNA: TGCGCCAGCAGTTTAGGACAGGGTATCCAAGATACGCAGTATTTT. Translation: CASSLGQGIQDTQYF.

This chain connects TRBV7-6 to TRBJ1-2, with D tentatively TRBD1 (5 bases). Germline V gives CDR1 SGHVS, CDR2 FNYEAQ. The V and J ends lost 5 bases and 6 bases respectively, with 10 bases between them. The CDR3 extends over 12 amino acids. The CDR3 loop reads CASSPAGDGYTF. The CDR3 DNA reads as TGTGCCAGCAGCCCCGCGGGGGATGGCTACACCTTC.

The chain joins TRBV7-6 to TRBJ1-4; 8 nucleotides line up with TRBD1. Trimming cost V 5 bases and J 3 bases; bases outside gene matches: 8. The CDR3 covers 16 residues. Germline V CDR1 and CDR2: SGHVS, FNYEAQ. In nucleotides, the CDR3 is TGTGCCAGCAGCCGCACCGGGACAGGCTCTAATGAAAAACTGTTTTTT. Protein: CASSRTGTGSNEKLFF.

The CDR3 reads CAWSVGGYYNQPQHF. The CDR3 DNA follows: TGTGCCTGGAGTGTCGGCGGTTATTACAATCAGCCCCAGCATTTT. The rearrangement uses TRBV30 and TRBJ1-5; D is ambiguous. Trimming removed 0 bases at V and 3 bases at J, with 12 bases between. The CDR3 extends over 15 amino acids. Looked up from germline, CDR1 is GTSNPN and CDR2 is SVGIG (reference sequence).